What follows are 23 T cell receptor beta chains derived from one specimen sequenced in a study of cytomegalovirus exposure and HLA in healthy donors. Sequencing was performed with immunoSEQ multiplex PCR; in TCRdb, only in-frame clones are kept and a portion is missing. The sample has 140,000 or so clones; about nine tenths are singletons. The sequencing input was PBMCs. These TCRs come from a man aged 18 to 29 in good health and CMV-seropositive.

The V call is TRBV28, the J call TRBJ1-1; D is unclear. This CDR3 contains 12 residues. V lost 2 bases and J 11 bases, leaving 12 bases between the germline ends. Germline CDR1 is MDHEN and CDR2 is SYDVKM. The CDR3: CASSLTTRRAFF. The CDR3 DNA reads as TGTGCCAGCAGTTTAACCACGCGGAGGGCTTTCTTT.

V usage is TRBV7-9 and J usage is TRBJ2-7; D possibly corresponds to TRBD1 (6 bases). Germline-derived CDR1 and CDR2 are SEHNR and FQNEAQ (reference sequence). V lost 5 bases and J 0 bases, leaving 11 bases between the germline ends. There are 14 residues in the CDR3. Here the CDR3 DNA reads TGTGCCAGCAGCGGGACATCGAGCTCCTACGAGCAGTACTTC. This translates into CASSGTSSSYEQYF.

DNA for the CDR3: TGTGCCAGCAGTTCGAACACCTACACTGAAGCTTTCTTT. The encoded protein is CASSSNTYTEAFF. The chain couples TRBV6-5 to TRBJ1-1; D is undetermined. Trimming left V 4 bases short and J 3 bases short, with 9 bases between. This CDR3 contains 13 residues. The germline V gene has CDR1 MNHEY and CDR2 SVGAGI.

This clone was seen just once. This chain links TRBV19 with TRBJ1-2; TRBD1 matches at 7 bases. In germline, CDR1 is LNHDA, CDR2 SQIVND (reference sequence). V dropped 4 bases and J dropped 5; count of bases not matched to a gene: 4. CDR3 length: 13 amino acids. The CDR3 loop is CASSRGQPYGYTF. The CDR3 region has the DNA TGTGCCAGTAGTAGGGGACAGCCTTATGGCTACACCTTC. Full variable domain (missing parts from reference TRBV19 and TRBJ1-2): DGGITQSPKYLFRKEGQNVTLSCEQNLNHDAMYWYRQDPGQGLRLIYYSQIVNDFQKGDIAEGYSVSREKKESFPLTVTSAQKNPTAFYLCASSRGQPYGYTFGSGTRLTVV.

The chain recombines TRBV30 with TRBJ2-5; 9 nucleotides align to TRBD1. Germline loops: CDR1 GTSNPN, CDR2 SVGIG (reference sequence). The CDR3 length is 13 residues. The V and J ends lost 5 bases and 4 bases, in that order; junction bases with no gene match: 5. The CDR3 protein is CAWDGQGIETQYF. The CDR3 DNA reads as TGTGCCTGGGACGGACAGGGGATAGAGACCCAGTACTTC.

The J gene is TRBJ2-1, the V gene TRBV14, with 7 nucleotides matching TRBD2. From germline, CDR1 is SGHDN and CDR2 FVKESK. The length of the CDR3 is 17 residues. With 0 bases clipped from V and 1 base from J, the junction kept 6 bases outside the gene matches. CDR3 sequence: CASSQDLGGGSYNEQFF. In DNA form, the CDR3 reads TGTGCCAGCAGCCAAGATTTGGGCGGGGGATCCTACAATGAGCAGTTCTTC.

The chain links TRBV11-2 to TRBJ2-7; 8 bases are a match to TRBD1. In germline, CDR1 is SGHAT, CDR2 FQNNGV. Trimming removed 5 bases from V and 4 bases from J; junction bases left unmatched: 4. CDR3 length equals 13 residues. As DNA, the CDR3 is TGTGCCAGCAGCATGGACAGGGCGTACGAGCAGTACTTC. Amino acid sequence: CASSMDRAYEQYF.

The chain joins TRBV29-1 to TRBJ1-1, with D possibly matching TRBD1 (5 bases). V was pared by 4 bases and J by 4 bases, with 13 bases between. The germline CDR1 and CDR2 sequences are SQVTM and ANQGSEA. CDR3 size: 13 residues. This chain's CDR3 is CSVGKGTATEAFF. Here the CDR3 DNA reads TGCAGCGTTGGCAAAGGGACTGCCACTGAAGCTTTCTTT.

In DNA form, the CDR3 reads TGTGCCAGCAGCCCTCACTCATGGGTAGCGGGATCTCAGAACGAGCAGTACTTC. It encodes CASSPHSWVAGSQNEQYF. The chain joins TRBV9 to TRBJ2-7; TRBD2 aligns across 8 bases. The CDR3 runs 18 residues. Per the germline V gene, CDR1 is SGDLS and CDR2 is YYNGEE. V shed 4 bases and J 5 bases; nucleotides not matched to a gene: 20.

The chain uses TRBV6-1 and TRBJ1-6, with a weak D call TRBD1 (5 bases). The V end lost 5 bases, the J end lost 9 bases, and 17 bases lay between the germline ends. The germline V gene has CDR1 MNHNS and CDR2 SASEGT. The CDR3 has 15 residues. The CDR3: CASSQDLPRGSPLHF. CDR3 DNA: TGTGCCAGCAGTCAGGACCTCCCAAGGGGTTCACCCCTCCACTTT.

The V call is TRBV6-6, the J call TRBJ2-2; D call uncertain. V was trimmed by 6 bases and J by 1 base, leaving 15 bases between them. CDR1 and CDR2 from the germline V gene are MNHNY and SVGAGI (reference sequence). This CDR3 contains 16 residues. This chain's CDR3 is CASRQTGLKNTGELFF. The CDR3 nucleotides read TGTGCCAGCAGGCAGACTGGCCTAAAGAACACCGGGGAGCTGTTTTTT.

The chain joins TRBV19 to TRBJ1-3; TRBD1 might be the D (6 bases). The V end was cut by 6 bases, the J end by 0 bases, with 12 bases between. Germline CDR1 LNHDA, CDR2 SQIVND (reference sequence). The length of the CDR3 is 15 residues. Here the CDR3 reads CASRPQGSSGNTIYF. DNA for the CDR3: TGTGCCAGTAGACCTCAGGGGAGCTCTGGAAACACCATATATTTT.

The gene calls are TRBV10-2 and TRBJ2-2; possible D gene TRBD1, 6 bases. Trimming stripped 6 bases from V and 6 bases from J, with 8 bases between. This CDR3 region has 12 residues. CDR1 WSHSY and CDR2 SAAADI come from the germline V gene. CDR3 region: CASRDSPGELFF. The CDR3 DNA sequence: TGCGCCAGCAGGGACAGTCCCGGGGAGCTGTTTTTT.

The chain couples TRBV6-4 to TRBJ2-3; tentatively, D is TRBD2 (6 bases). Germline V lookup: CDR1 MRHNA, CDR2 SNTAGT. Between the trimmed V and J ends, which lost 5 bases and 6 bases, there was a span of 18 bases. This CDR3 contains 15 residues. The CDR3 sequence is CASSLTDGGSDTQYF. DNA for the CDR3: TGTGCCAGCAGTCTGACAGACGGAGGGTCGGATACGCAGTATTTT.

This clone was counted only a few times. The DNA for the CDR3 is TGTGCCAGCAGCGGTGACGGCAGGGTAGGAGAGACCCAGTACTTC. This encodes CASSGDGRVGETQYF. This rearrangement joins TRBV27 to TRBJ2-5, with D possibly TRBD1 on 5 matching bases. The germline V gene encodes CDR1 MNHEY and CDR2 SMNVEV (reference sequence). V lost 6 bases to trimming and J lost 4 bases, with 18 bases between them. This CDR3 has 15 residues.

This clone has a single count. This chain connects TRBV4-1 to TRBJ2-7; TRBD1 matches at 9 bases. After removal of 0 bases from V and 4 bases from J, the junction contained 7 bases not matched to a gene. The CDR3 is 16 amino acids. Per germline, CDR1 MGHRA and CDR2 YSYEKL. The CDR3 spells CASSQDWGQGIYEQYF. The CDR3 DNA sequence: TGCGCCAGCAGCCAAGATTGGGGACAGGGTATATACGAGCAGTACTTC.

This clone was counted once. The rearrangement joins TRBV5-1 to TRBJ1-5, with TRBD1 identical over 10 bases. This CDR3 contains 15 residues. Losses at the gene ends were 4 bases for V and 4 bases for J; bases not matched to a gene: 5. The germline V gene encodes CDR1 SGHRS and CDR2 YFSETQ. The CDR3 nucleotides are TGCGCCAGCAGCCCCGGGACAGGGGAAAATCAGCCCCAGCATTTT. Translation: CASSPGTGENQPQHF.

This chain connects TRBV7-2 to TRBJ2-5; D is unresolved. V dropped 4 bases and J dropped 5 bases, with 11 bases sitting between them. CDR1 and CDR2 (germline): SGHTA, FQGNSA. This CDR3 comprises 13 residues. CDR3 in DNA: TGTGCCAGCAGCTCGACGGGTATGGAGACCCAGTACTTC. Its translation: CASSSTGMETQYF. Based on the CDR3 plus reference TRBV7-2 and TRBJ2-5, the full variable domain is GAGVSQSPSNKVTEKGKDVELRCDPISGHTALYWYRQSLGQGLEFLIYFQGNSAPDKSGLPSDRFSAERTGGSVSTLTIQRTQQEDSAVYLCASSSTGMETQYFGPGTRLLVL.

V gene TRBV27 combines with J gene TRBJ1-2, with 7 bases that match TRBD1. Germline values: CDR1 MNHEY, CDR2 SMNVEV (reference sequence). Losses at the gene ends were 3 bases for V and 4 bases for J; bases not matched to a gene: 8. The CDR3 is 15 amino acids. CDR3 coding DNA: TGTGCCAGCAGTTTCCGATTACAGGGGTTCTATGGCTACACCTTC. It yields the protein CASSFRLQGFYGYTF.

The J gene is TRBJ1-6, the V gene TRBV27; D is ambiguous. Trimming took 2 bases from V and 6 from J, leaving 2 bases between them. CDR1 and CDR2 (germline): MNHEY, SMNVEV (reference sequence). The CDR3 extends over 12 amino acids. CDR3 nucleotide sequence: TGTGCCAGCAGTTTACTTAATTCACCCCTCCACTTT. Protein sequence: CASSLLNSPLHF.

The chain links TRBV11-2 to TRBJ2-7; D perhaps matches TRBD2 (6 bases). The V end lost 5 bases, the J end lost 4 bases, and 18 bases lay between the germline ends. CDR1 and CDR2 from the germline V gene are SGHAT and FQNNGV. This CDR3 comprises 15 residues. The CDR3 DNA is TGTGCCAGCAGCCCCCTCGACGGGAGAGGGTACGAGCAGTACTTC. Translating gives CASSPLDGRGYEQYF. The whole variable domain, filled in from reference TRBV11-2 and TRBJ2-7, reads EAGVAQSPRYKIIEKRQSVAFWCNPISGHATLYWYQQILGQGPKLLIQFQNNGVVDDSQLPKDRFSAERLKGVDSTLKIQPAKLEDSAVYLCASSPLDGRGYEQYFGPGTRLTVT.

The chain links TRBV9 to TRBJ1-2; the D is unclear. With 4 bases removed from V and 5 bases from J, the gap between germline ends came to 18 bases. This CDR3 is built from 15 residues. The germline CDR1 and CDR2 sequences are SGDLS and YYNGEE. Written as DNA, the CDR3 is TGTGCCAGCAGCCCTAGGATAAACGCTTATTATGGCTACACCTTC. It encodes CASSPRINAYYGYTF. Looking up the rest from reference TRBV9 and TRBJ1-2 gives the full variable domain: DSGVTQTPKHLITATGQRVTLRCSPRSGDLSVYWYQQSLDQGLQFLIQYYNGEERAKGNILERFSAQQFPDLHSELNLSSLELGDSALYFCASSPRINAYYGYTFGSGTRLTVV.

For this clone: The germline gene is not matched at one end of the junction; a read error may be the cause. For the CDR3, the DNA is TGTGCCACCAGCAGAGGAGTTAGCACGGATACGCAGTATTTT. Protein sequence: CATSRGVSTDTQYF. The chain employs TRBV15 and TRBJ2-3; D not certain. Germline CDR1 and CDR2: LNHNV and YYDKDF (reference sequence). CDR3 length: 14 amino acids.